The rows below give T cell receptor beta chains drawn from one sample of a study of precursors of human CD4 cytotoxic T cells. TCRdb processed the reads anew with MiXCR; each CDR3 protein has one entry. The table shows hundreds of distinct CDR3 sequences, with 15% to 20% occurring only once. The specimen sequenced was memory CD4+ T cells from blood (PBMCs). Receptor source: a human donor in good health. Both conserved end residues are part of each CDR3. A D gene is named only where the DNA matches it firmly. Size is omitted from some rows. Given values are once, few, many or a class for expanded clones.

clone size: medium-sized
J gene: TRBJ2-7
D gene: TRBD1
V gene: TRBV24-1
CDR3 protein: CATSDTGTGGYEQYF
CDR3 DNA: TGTGCCACCAGTGACACCGGGACAGGGGGCTACGAGCAGTACTTC

clone size: .
J gene: TRBJ2-1
D gene: TRBD1
V gene: TRBV28
CDR3 protein: CASSSLDRVNEQFF
CDR3 DNA: TGTGCCAGCAGTTCCCTCGACAGGGTAAATGAGCAGTTCTTC

clone size: .
J gene: TRBJ2-6
D gene: .
V gene: TRBV5-1
CDR3 protein: CATRRDPSGANVLTF
CDR3 DNA: TGCGCCACCAGGAGGGACCCTTCTGGGGCCAACGTCCTGACTTTC

clone size: large
J gene: TRBJ2-3
D gene: TRBD2
V gene: TRBV12-3/TRBV12-4
CDR3 protein: CASSLSGGADTQYF
CDR3 DNA: TGTGCCAGCAGCCTTAGCGGGGGGGCAGATACGCAGTATTTT

clone size: few
J gene: TRBJ1-1
D gene: .
V gene: TRBV6-6
CDR3 protein: CASSQTGSDTEAFF
CDR3 DNA: TGTGCCAGCAGTCAGACCGGGTCTGACACTGAAGCTTTCTTT

clone size: .
J gene: TRBJ2-7
D gene: .
V gene: TRBV7-2
CDR3 protein: CASSRQGSSYEQYF
CDR3 DNA: TGTGCCAGCAGCCGCCAGGGATCCTCCTACGAGCAGTACTTC

clone size: .
J gene: TRBJ2-7
D gene: TRBD1
V gene: TRBV10-3
CDR3 protein: CDIRSAGGWEQYF
CDR3 DNA: TGTGACATCAGGTCCGCAGGGGGCTGGGAGCAGTACTTC

clone size: .
J gene: TRBJ2-2
D gene: .
V gene: TRBV21-1
CDR3 protein: CASSKARVGLGDTGELFF
CDR3 DNA: TGTGCCAGCAGCAAAGCGCGCGTAGGCTTAGGGGACACCGGGGAGCTGTTTTTT

clone size: large
J gene: TRBJ1-4
D gene: TRBD1
V gene: TRBV7-2
CDR3 protein: CASSRDRPQRGEKLFF
CDR3 DNA: TGTGCCAGCAGCCGGGACAGACCTCAACGGGGTGAAAAACTGTTTTTT

clone size: few
J gene: TRBJ2-7
D gene: .
V gene: TRBV7-9
CDR3 protein: CASSRVWDEQYF
CDR3 DNA: TGTGCCAGCAGCCGGGTGTGGGACGAGCAGTACTTC

clone size: large
J gene: TRBJ2-5
D gene: TRBD2
V gene: TRBV5-1
CDR3 protein: CASSGGLSWGETQYF
CDR3 DNA: TGCGCCAGCAGCGGGGGACTAAGTTGGGGAGAGACCCAGTACTTC

clone size: large
J gene: TRBJ2-5
D gene: .
V gene: TRBV19
CDR3 protein: CASRIQETQYF
CDR3 DNA: TGTGCCAGTAGAATACAGGAGACCCAGTACTTC

clone size: medium-sized
J gene: TRBJ2-3
D gene: .
V gene: TRBV5-1
CDR3 protein: CASSYRVKDTQYF
CDR3 DNA: TGCGCCAGCAGTTACAGGGTTAAAGATACGCAGTATTTT

clone size: large
J gene: TRBJ2-4
D gene: TRBD1
V gene: TRBV7-2
CDR3 protein: CASSLVGGQGQNIQYF
CDR3 DNA: TGTGCCAGCAGCTTAGTTGGTGGACAGGGACAAAACATTCAGTACTTC

clone size: large
J gene: TRBJ2-3
D gene: .
V gene: TRBV14
CDR3 protein: CASSRKWGVTDTQYF
CDR3 DNA: TGTGCCAGCAGCCGGAAGTGGGGGGTCACAGATACGCAGTATTTT

clone size: large
J gene: TRBJ1-6
D gene: .
V gene: TRBV10-3
CDR3 protein: CAISEEGANSPLHF
CDR3 DNA: TGTGCCATCAGTGAGGAGGGAGCTAATTCACCCCTCCACTTT

clone size: .
J gene: TRBJ1-2
D gene: .
V gene: TRBV7-8
CDR3 protein: CASSLGEGRKGYTF
CDR3 DNA: TGTGCCAGCAGCTTAGGCGAAGGGAGGAAGGGCTACACCTTC

clone size: large
J gene: TRBJ2-1
D gene: .
V gene: TRBV7-2
CDR3 protein: CASSWGSNNEQFF
CDR3 DNA: TGTGCCAGCAGCTGGGGGTCGAACAATGAGCAGTTCTTC

clone size: large
J gene: TRBJ2-1
D gene: .
V gene: TRBV5-4
CDR3 protein: CASSPTQSYNEQFF
CDR3 DNA: TGTGCCAGCAGCCCAACCCAATCCTACAATGAGCAGTTCTTC

clone size: .
J gene: TRBJ1-5
D gene: .
V gene: TRBV5-1
CDR3 protein: CASSLGDTNQPQHF
CDR3 DNA: TGCGCCAGCAGCTTGGGGGACACCAATCAGCCCCAGCATTTT

clone size: medium-sized
J gene: TRBJ2-5
D gene: TRBD1
V gene: TRBV7-2
CDR3 protein: CASTRPTGQETQYF
CDR3 DNA: TGTGCCAGCACCCGTCCGACAGGGCAAGAGACCCAGTACTTC

clone size: few
J gene: TRBJ2-7
D gene: TRBD1
V gene: TRBV10-3
CDR3 protein: CAISERDRGSYEQYF
CDR3 DNA: TGTGCCATCAGTGAAAGGGACAGGGGCTCCTACGAGCAGTACTTC

clone size: large
J gene: TRBJ2-7
D gene: .
V gene: TRBV7-9
CDR3 protein: CASSRAGTSSGEQYF
CDR3 DNA: TGTGCCAGCAGCAGGGCCGGGACATCCTCCGGCGAGCAGTACTTC

clone size: large
J gene: TRBJ2-1
D gene: .
V gene: TRBV2
CDR3 protein: CARRTGGNEQFF
CDR3 DNA: TGTGCCAGACGAACTGGGGGCAATGAGCAGTTCTTC

clone size: large
J gene: TRBJ2-5
D gene: TRBD2
V gene: TRBV6-2/TRBV6-3
CDR3 protein: CASSLGLAVRETQYF
CDR3 DNA: TGTGCCAGCAGCCTGGGACTAGCGGTGCGGGAGACCCAGTACTTC

clone size: large
J gene: TRBJ2-7
D gene: .
V gene: TRBV6-6
CDR3 protein: CASRLGRGIAYEQYF
CDR3 DNA: TGTGCCAGCAGGTTAGGCAGAGGAATAGCCTACGAGCAGTACTTC

clone size: large
J gene: TRBJ2-1
D gene: TRBD2
V gene: TRBV29-1
CDR3 protein: CSVGPGTSGINEQFF
CDR3 DNA: TGCAGCGTGGGCCCCGGGACTAGCGGGATCAATGAGCAGTTCTTC

clone size: medium-sized
J gene: TRBJ2-7
D gene: .
V gene: TRBV20-1
CDR3 protein: CSARDQHGYPYF
CDR3 DNA: TGCAGTGCTAGAGATCAACACGGGTATCCGTACTTC

clone size: few
J gene: TRBJ1-2
D gene: .
V gene: TRBV6-1
CDR3 protein: CASSPTGAGGGYGYTF
CDR3 DNA: TGTGCCAGCAGCCCCACGGGGGCAGGTGGTGGCTATGGCTACACCTTC

clone size: large
J gene: TRBJ2-5
D gene: .
V gene: TRBV9
CDR3 protein: CASSVAAGHQETQYF
CDR3 DNA: TGTGCCAGCAGCGTAGCGGCGGGCCACCAAGAGACCCAGTACTTC

clone size: few
J gene: TRBJ2-1
D gene: .
V gene: TRBV7-3
CDR3 protein: CASSLGGPTEQFF
CDR3 DNA: TGTGCCAGCAGCCTAGGAGGGCCCACTGAGCAGTTCTTC

clone size: large
J gene: TRBJ2-2
D gene: .
V gene: TRBV12-3/TRBV12-4
CDR3 protein: CASTPINTGELFF
CDR3 DNA: TGTGCCAGCACCCCTATTAACACCGGGGAGCTGTTTTTT

clone size: large
J gene: TRBJ1-2
D gene: .
V gene: TRBV28
CDR3 protein: CATGGGYTF
CDR3 DNA: TGTGCCACCGGGGGCGGCTACACCTTC

clone size: large
J gene: TRBJ2-5
D gene: .
V gene: TRBV7-8
CDR3 protein: CASSFLVPRETQYF
CDR3 DNA: TGTGCCAGCAGCTTTTTGGTCCCACGTGAGACCCAGTACTTC

clone size: .
J gene: TRBJ2-3
D gene: TRBD2
V gene: TRBV12-3/TRBV12-4
CDR3 protein: CASSLGLATSTDTQYF
CDR3 DNA: TGTGCCAGCAGTTTAGGACTAGCGACCAGCACAGATACGCAGTATTTT

clone size: .
J gene: TRBJ1-1
D gene: .
V gene: TRBV29-1
CDR3 protein: CSADKEFMNTEAFF
CDR3 DNA: TGCAGCGCTGACAAGGAATTCATGAACACTGAAGCTTTCTTT

clone size: hyperexpanded
J gene: TRBJ2-1
D gene: TRBD2
V gene: TRBV6-1
CDR3 protein: CASSEAGGYNEQFF
CDR3 DNA: TGTGCCAGCAGTGAAGCGGGGGGGTATAACGAGCAGTTCTTC

clone size: large
J gene: TRBJ2-7
D gene: TRBD1
V gene: TRBV29-1
CDR3 protein: CSVERQGSYEQYF
CDR3 DNA: TGCAGCGTTGAGAGACAGGGTTCCTACGAGCAGTACTTC

clone size: large
J gene: TRBJ2-1
D gene: TRBD1
V gene: TRBV11-3
CDR3 protein: CASSVQGAGDEQFF
CDR3 DNA: TGTGCCAGCAGCGTACAGGGGGCAGGGGATGAGCAGTTCTTC

clone size: large
J gene: TRBJ1-3
D gene: .
V gene: TRBV5-1
CDR3 protein: CASSLGSSGNTIYF
CDR3 DNA: TGCGCCAGCAGCTTGGGCAGCTCTGGAAACACCATATATTTT

clone size: large
J gene: TRBJ1-4
D gene: TRBD1
V gene: TRBV5-1
CDR3 protein: CASSSTGGEIEKLFF
CDR3 DNA: TGCGCCAGCAGCTCCACAGGGGGCGAGATTGAAAAACTGTTTTTT

clone size: large
J gene: TRBJ2-5
D gene: TRBD2
V gene: TRBV10-3
CDR3 protein: CATVRGASGEETQYF
CDR3 DNA: TGTGCCACCGTGCGGGGAGCAAGCGGGGAAGAGACCCAGTACTTC

clone size: large
J gene: TRBJ2-1
D gene: .
V gene: TRBV10-3
CDR3 protein: CAISESQRGNEQFF
CDR3 DNA: TGTGCCATCAGTGAGTCTCAAAGGGGCAATGAGCAGTTCTTC

clone size: .
J gene: TRBJ1-2
D gene: .
V gene: TRBV12-3/TRBV12-4
CDR3 protein: CASSNRVNYGYTF
CDR3 DNA: TGTGCCAGCAGTAACAGGGTTAACTATGGCTACACCTTC

clone size: large
J gene: TRBJ2-7
D gene: TRBD2
V gene: TRBV4-3
CDR3 protein: CASSPTSGSPIEQYF
CDR3 DNA: TGCGCCAGCAGCCCAACTAGCGGGAGCCCAATCGAGCAGTACTTC

clone size: large
J gene: TRBJ2-3
D gene: .
V gene: TRBV12-3/TRBV12-4
CDR3 protein: CASPGLNTDTQYF
CDR3 DNA: TGTGCCAGCCCGGGACTCAACACAGATACGCAGTATTTT

clone size: large
J gene: TRBJ2-5
D gene: .
V gene: TRBV3-1
CDR3 protein: CASSLRTDQETQYF
CDR3 DNA: TGTGCCAGCAGCCTCCGGACAGACCAAGAGACCCAGTACTTC

clone size: large
J gene: TRBJ2-1
D gene: .
V gene: TRBV5-1
CDR3 protein: CASSLRQYNEQFF
CDR3 DNA: TGCGCCAGCAGCTTGAGACAGTACAATGAGCAGTTCTTC